The clone carrying this T cell receptor beta chain was counted between two and nine times. Its antigen is undetermined. Hyperthyroidism patients, all newly diagnosed, had under 2 months' duration and ages of 18 to 65. Other autoimmune diseases, uncontrolled infections, pregnancy and lactation each led to patient exclusion. Investigators amplified TCR beta CDR3 regions from RNA transcripts. The authors performed first-round RT-PCR with HTBI primers and then a second-round multiplex PCR. Via MiXCR, TCRdb re-called the multiplex PCR reads, giving one row per CDR3 protein. The data show hundreds of thousands of distinct CDR3 sequences, approximately 15% seen once. These data belong to a study of Graves' ophthalmopathy and Graves' hyperthyroidism. Study observations and caveats: Blood samples also showed most expanded thyroid clonotypes exceeding 0.001 frequency.

Sequencing was carried out using peripheral blood. The receptor was isolated from a woman between 18 and 29 years old with stable Graves' hyperthyroidism.

DNA of the CDR3: TGTGCCAGCTCGCCACTGGCAGGGGGCATGAGCGACTATGGCTACACCTTC. The encoded protein is CASSPLAGGMSDYGYTF. The chain combines TRBV4-2 with TRBJ1-2; 8 bases match TRBD1. The CDR3 is 17 amino acids. V shed 8 bases, J shed 3 bases, and the junction held 17 bases outside the gene matches. Germline V gene data show CDR1 as LGHNA and CDR2 as YNFKEQ.